The 25 T cell receptor beta chains given below trace back to one sample, sequenced in a study of CD8 T cell repertoires and HIV-1 epitope variants. The antigens these receptors bind are not known. TCRdb's copy holds only in-frame clones and misses some; the assay was immunoSEQ multiplex PCR. This sample has under 5,500 clones, with under 70% found just once. The sample taken for sequencing was cultured CD8+ T cells derived from PBMCs. Receptor source: a male donor with HIV.

This chain connects TRBV28 to TRBJ1-1, with D uncertain. V was clipped by 2 bases and J by 5 bases, with 9 bases between them. The CDR3 consists of 13 residues. Germline CDR1 reads MDHEN; CDR2 reads SYDVKM. The CDR3 region has the DNA TGTGCCAGCAGTTTAATCTCGGGGACTGAAGCTTTCTTT. As protein: CASSLISGTEAFF.

The V gene is TRBV7-9, the J gene TRBJ1-2; perhaps TRBD1 as D (5 bases). CDR1 SEHNR and CDR2 FQNEAQ come from the germline V gene (reference sequence). The CDR3 has 15 amino acids. Trimming stripped 4 bases from V and 5 bases from J, with 17 bases between. The CDR3 spells CASSYPTTGTYGYTF. CDR3 nucleotides: TGTGCCAGCAGCTACCCAACGACGGGGACTTATGGCTACACCTTC.

In this sample, this clone turned up a few times. This chain links TRBV10-3 with TRBJ2-2; 7 bases fit TRBD2. The CDR3 covers 15 residues. Trimming took 4 bases from V and 4 from J; bases not matched to a gene: 6. The V gene's germline CDR1 is ENHRY and CDR2 SYGVKD. The CDR3 protein is CAISGVLASTGELFF. CDR3 coding DNA: TGTGCCATCAGTGGAGTACTAGCGAGCACCGGGGAGCTGTTTTTT.

The CDR3 DNA follows: TGTGCCAGCACCCTACATCCGAACACCGGGGAGCTGTTTTTT. As protein: CASTLHPNTGELFF. This chain joins TRBV27 and TRBJ2-2; D ambiguous. Per germline, CDR1 MNHEY and CDR2 SMNVEV (reference sequence). Trimming cost V 7 bases and J 0 bases, with 9 bases left between them. The CDR3 is made up of 14 amino acids.

The chain has TRBV5-1 and TRBJ2-7; possibly TRBD1 for D (7 bases). This CDR3 is built from 14 residues. The ends were cut back, 4 bases at V and 4 bases at J, with 15 bases in the middle. Germline loops: CDR1 SGHRS, CDR2 YFSETQ. The CDR3 DNA follows: TGCGCCAGCAGCCAAACAGGGGCGGGGTACGAGCAGTACTTC. Amino acid sequence: CASSQTGAGYEQYF.

The chain employs TRBV28 and TRBJ2-1; 10 bases align to TRBD2. CDR3 length: 14 residues. The V gene end was trimmed by 4 bases and the J gene end by 6 bases; junction bases not matched to a gene: 3. Germline values: CDR1 MDHEN, CDR2 SYDVKM. The CDR3 DNA follows: TGTGCCAGCAGTTCCGGACTAGCGGTCAATGAGCAGTTCTTC. This gives the protein CASSSGLAVNEQFF.

The rearrangement uses TRBV15 and TRBJ2-1, with a possible D match to TRBD2 (6 bases). The germline V gene encodes CDR1 LNHNV and CDR2 YYDKDF (reference sequence). Trimming took off 0 bases at V and 7 bases at J, with 16 bases between the two ends. The length of the CDR3 is 16 residues. The CDR3 loop is CATSRDGTAGRNEQFF. The CDR3 DNA sequence: TGTGCCACCAGCAGAGATGGTACGGCGGGGCGAAATGAGCAGTTCTTC.

This chain connects TRBV5-5 to TRBJ2-5, with 11 bases fitting TRBD2. CDR3 size: 15 residues. J was trimmed by 2 bases and V by 2 bases; bases with no gene match: 2. In germline, CDR1 is SGHKS, CDR2 YYEKEE (reference sequence). The CDR3 loop reads CASSFSSGGQETQYF. The CDR3 DNA reads as TGTGCCAGCAGCTTTTCTAGCGGGGGGCAAGAGACCCAGTACTTC. Full variable domain (remainder filled in from reference TRBV5-5 and TRBJ2-5): DAGVTQSPTHLIKTRGQQVTLRCSPISGHKSVSWYQQVLGQGPQFIFQYYEKEERGRGNFPDRFSARQFPNYSSELNVNALLLGDSALYLCASSFSSGGQETQYFGPGTRLLVL.

The chain has TRBV5-1 and TRBJ2-1; D unclear. This CDR3 has 16 residues. V was trimmed by 0 bases and J by 8 bases, leaving 18 bases between them. Looked up from germline, CDR1 is SGHRS and CDR2 is YFSETQ. CDR3 in amino acids: CASSLASPVRGDEQFF. The CDR3 bases are TGCGCCAGCAGCTTGGCCTCCCCCGTCCGTGGCGATGAGCAGTTCTTC.

This chain links TRBV11-2 with TRBJ2-3; D perhaps matches TRBD2 (7 bases). The CDR3 sequence is 15 residues long. Germline V gives CDR1 SGHAT, CDR2 FQNNGV. Trimming took off 4 bases at V and 5 bases at J, with 16 bases between the two ends. CDR3 nucleotide sequence: TGTGCCAGCAGCTCTTTTGGGGGGGCTGGAGATACGCAGTATTTT. Protein: CASSSFGGAGDTQYF.

The chain has TRBV27 and TRBJ2-1, with 7 nucleotides matching TRBD2. Germline V gives CDR1 MNHEY, CDR2 SMNVEV (reference sequence). Losses at the gene ends were 2 bases for V and 7 bases for J; bases not matched to a gene: 11. The CDR3 sequence is 16 residues long. In nucleotides, the CDR3 is TGTGCCAGCAGTTTACAATGGCTAGCGGACGGGAATGAGCAGTTCTTC. Amino acids: CASSLQWLADGNEQFF.

This clone was detected only a few times. The gene calls are TRBV13 and TRBJ2-7, with unresolved D. This CDR3 is 15 amino acids long. V gave up 3 bases and J gave up 5 bases, with 17 bases separating them. Germline V CDR1 and CDR2: PRHDT, FYEKMQ (reference sequence). DNA of the CDR3: TGTGCCAGCAGCTTCTCCGTCTCGCTGGGAAACGAGCAGTACTTC. Translating gives CASSFSVSLGNEQYF.

This clone is a singleton in its sample. The chain joins TRBV2 to TRBJ1-1; a possible D gene is TRBD1 (5 bases). This CDR3 comprises 14 residues. The V and J ends lost 4 bases and 6 bases respectively, with 15 bases between them. CDR1 SNHLY and CDR2 FYNNEI come from the germline V gene. Written as DNA, the CDR3 is TGTGCCAGCAGTGGAGGGGAAGAACTCTCTGAAGCTTTCTTT. Protein sequence: CASSGGEELSEAFF.

The chain uses TRBV7-2 and TRBJ2-2, with TRBD2 matching 7 bases. Germline V gives CDR1 SGHTA, CDR2 FQGNSA. This CDR3 has 17 amino acids. Trimming removed 1 base from V and 7 bases from J; junction bases left unmatched: 12. The CDR3 bases are TGTGCCAGCAGCTTAGACTGGCGGGAGAGGCGGGGCGGGGAGCTGTTTTTT. Translating it yields CASSLDWRERRGGELFF.

This clone was seen a handful of times. The rearrangement uses TRBV7-9 and TRBJ2-7, with TRBD2 as a possible D gene (5 bases). The V gene lost 3 bases and the J gene lost 3 bases, with 9 bases spanning the gap. This CDR3 spans 13 amino acids. CDR1 is SEHNR and CDR2 is FQNEAQ in the germline V gene (reference sequence). The CDR3 sequence: CASSLRELYEQYF. DNA for the CDR3: TGTGCCAGCAGCTTGAGGGAACTCTACGAGCAGTACTTC.

This clone was seen only a few times. The J gene is TRBJ2-7, the V gene TRBV30; D not resolved. Germline lookup yields CDR1 GTSNPN and CDR2 SVGIG (reference sequence). The CDR3 has 11 amino acids. Trimming took off 5 bases at V and 10 bases at J, with 15 bases between the two ends. The CDR3 loop is CAWGLATLQYF. The CDR3 DNA follows: TGTGCCTGGGGGCTTGCGACGTTACAGTACTTC. The full variable domain, with the rest looked up from reference TRBV30 and TRBJ2-7, is SQTIHQWPATLVQPVGSPLSLECTVEGTSNPNLYWYRQAAGRGLQLLFYSVGIGQISSEVPQNLSASRPQDRQFILSSKKLLLSDSGFYLCAWGLATLQYFGPGTRLTVT.

The rearrangement uses TRBV5-1 and TRBJ2-7; TRBD1 aligns across 10 bases. This CDR3 is built from 14 residues. V dropped 0 bases and J dropped 6; count of bases not matched to a gene: 3. Germline-derived CDR1 and CDR2 are SGHRS and YFSETQ. CDR3 sequence (DNA): TGCGCCAGCAGCTTGGGACAGGGGGCTATCGAGCAGTACTTC. It specifies CASSLGQGAIEQYF. Based on the CDR3 plus reference TRBV5-1 and TRBJ2-7, the full variable domain is KAGVTQTPRYLIKTRGQQVTLSCSPISGHRSVSWYQQTPGQGLQFLFEYFSETQRNKGNFPGRFSGRQFSNSRSEMNVSTLELGDSALYLCASSLGQGAIEQYFGPGTRLTVT.

This clone showed up just a few times. The chain uses TRBV27 and TRBJ2-7; the match to TRBD1 covers 8 bases. Germline V lookup: CDR1 MNHEY, CDR2 SMNVEV (reference sequence). Germline trimming cut 4 bases from V and 3 bases from J; bases unmatched to any gene: 5. The CDR3 covers 14 residues. CDR3 DNA: TGTGCCAGCAGTTCCCAGGGGGCGATCTACGAGCAGTACTTC. This encodes CASSSQGAIYEQYF.

The chain uses TRBV6-6 and TRBJ2-7, with TRBD1 matching 7 bases. J gave up 2 bases and V 6 bases, and 10 bases lay outside the gene matches. The CDR3 covers 15 residues. The germline gives CDR1 MNHNY, CDR2 SVGAGI (reference sequence). CDR3 amino acids: CASSLTGSFTYEQYF. CDR3 DNA: TGTGCCAGCAGCCTGACAGGGTCATTTACCTACGAGCAGTACTTC.

This rearrangement joins TRBV5-8 to TRBJ2-7, with 11 bases lining up with TRBD1. Germline lookup yields CDR1 SGHTS and CDR2 YDEGEE. V dropped 5 bases and J dropped 6; count of bases not matched to a gene: 4. This CDR3 has 13 residues. This CDR3 reads CASSPGQGGEQYF. Here the CDR3 DNA reads TGTGCCAGCAGTCCGGGACAGGGGGGCGAGCAGTACTTC.

The genes are TRBV5-1 and TRBJ2-2, with D possibly TRBD1 on 6 matching bases. This CDR3 contains 13 residues. V was pared by 7 bases and J by 3 bases, with 10 bases between. Germline V gene sequence: CDR1 SGHRS, CDR2 YFSETQ. CDR3: CASFKGDTGELFF. The CDR3 nucleotides are TGCGCCAGCTTTAAGGGGGACACCGGGGAGCTGTTTTTT.

This clone was picked up a small number of times. This chain links TRBV7-9 with TRBJ2-7, with 9 bases matching TRBD1. The CDR3 loop spans 15 amino acids. The V segment lost 1 base and the J segment 3 bases; nucleotides outside the gene matches: 4. Germline CDR1 reads SEHNR; CDR2 reads FQNEAQ (reference sequence). CDR3 bases: TGTGCCAGCAGCTTAGTCCCGGACAGGGGCTACGAGCAGTACTTC. This encodes CASSLVPDRGYEQYF.

The chain has TRBV18 and TRBJ2-1; 9 bases are a match to TRBD1. CDR1 KGHSH and CDR2 LQKENI come from the germline V gene. This CDR3 spans 16 amino acids. The V and J ends lost 1 base and 8 bases, in that order; junction bases with no gene match: 9. The CDR3 loop reads CASSPRPGQGRDEQFF. The DNA for the CDR3 is TGTGCCAGCTCACCACGTCCGGGACAGGGTAGGGATGAGCAGTTCTTC.

The DNA for the CDR3 is TGTGCCAGTACATCCAGGGGAGACAATCAGCCCCAGCATTTT. Its protein is CASTSRGDNQPQHF. The gene calls are TRBV19 and TRBJ1-5; D may be TRBD1 (6 bases). Germline-derived CDR1 and CDR2 are LNHDA and SQIVND (reference sequence). The length of the CDR3 is 14 residues. V dropped 7 bases and J dropped 3 bases, with 13 bases sitting between them.

A note on this clone: At one end, the junction sequence differs from germline, possibly due to a read error. The V call is TRBV7-2, the J call TRBJ1-2; D remains ambiguous. The germline CDR1 and CDR2 sequences are SGHTA and FQGNSA. This CDR3 is built from 16 residues. The CDR3 spells CASSQDPVELDYGYTF. CDR3 sequence (DNA): TGCGCCAGCAGCCAAGATCCCGTCGAACTCGACTATGGCTACACCTTC.